Each of the 5 T cell receptor beta chains below was sequenced from the same sample in a study of T cell repertoires in cytomegalovirus infection. A single record per CDR3 protein comes from TCRdb applying MiXCR to the reads. Among under 500,000 distinct CDR3 sequences listed, more than 40% were seen once. Which antigens these TCRs recognize remains unknown. The sample in question was cultured PBMCs, obtained from culture after CMV antigen stimulation. The source of these receptors is a human donor in good health (CMV status not recorded). Some clones in this sample may be carry-over from other donors' samples.

The chain carries TRBV7-2 and TRBJ2-4; TRBD1 might be the D (6 bases). With 4 bases removed from V and 0 bases from J, the gap between germline ends came to 7 bases. Germline V gene data show CDR1 as SGHTA and CDR2 as FQGNSA. The CDR3 spans 14 residues. The chain's CDR3 is CASSSGVAKNIQYF. The CDR3 nucleotides are TGTGCCAGCAGCTCAGGGGTAGCCAAAAACATTCAGTACTTC. Filled out from reference TRBV7-2 and TRBJ2-4, the complete variable domain reads GAGVSQSPSNKVTEKGKDVELRCDPISGHTALYWYRQSLGQGLEFLIYFQGNSAPDKSGLPSDRFSAERTGGSVSTLTIQRTQQEDSAVYLCASSSGVAKNIQYFGAGTRLSVL.

The rearrangement uses TRBV27 and TRBJ1-6, with 12 bases fitting TRBD1. V dropped 6 bases and J dropped 4; count of bases not matched to a gene: 16. There are 20 residues in the CDR3. Germline V gene lookup returns CDR1 MNHEY and CDR2 SMNVEV (reference sequence). The CDR3 nucleotides read TGTGCCAGCAGCCAATGGGGACAGGGGGCCTGGGGCCGTTATAATTCACCCCTCCACTTT. This sequence encodes CASSQWGQGAWGRYNSPLHF.

The chain carries TRBV4-3 and TRBJ2-7; D gene unclear. The germline V gene encodes CDR1 LGHNA and CDR2 YSLEER. V was trimmed by 0 bases and J by 3 bases, leaving 15 bases between them. There are 16 residues in the CDR3. In DNA form, the CDR3 reads TGCGCCAGCAGCCAAGAATTCAGCCTAGTAGGCTACGAGCAGTACTTC. Residues: CASSQEFSLVGYEQYF.

The chain employs TRBV11-2 and TRBJ2-1; D not certain. There are 15 residues in the CDR3. Per germline, CDR1 SGHAT and CDR2 FQNNGV. Deletions cut 1 base from V and 8 bases from J, with 15 bases between. CDR3 region: CASSLVDFPRDEQFF. The CDR3 nucleotides read TGTGCCAGCAGCTTAGTTGACTTCCCGCGCGATGAGCAGTTCTTC.

The chain is built from TRBV7-9 and TRBJ2-3; TRBD1 is a possible D gene (6 bases). V lost 5 bases and J 5 bases, leaving 14 bases between the germline ends. Germline values: CDR1 SEHNR, CDR2 FQNEAQ (reference sequence). This CDR3 comprises 14 residues. CDR3 DNA sequence: TGTGCCAGCAGCGACAGGTTGATGGAAGATACGCAGTATTTT. Its translation is CASSDRLMEDTQYF. The whole variable domain, filled in from reference TRBV7-9 and TRBJ2-3, reads DTGVSQNPRHKITKRGQNVTFRCDPISEHNRLYWYRQTLGQGPEFLTYFQNEAQLEKSRLLSDRFSAERPKGSFSTLEIQRTEQGDSAMYLCASSDRLMEDTQYFGPGTRLTVL.